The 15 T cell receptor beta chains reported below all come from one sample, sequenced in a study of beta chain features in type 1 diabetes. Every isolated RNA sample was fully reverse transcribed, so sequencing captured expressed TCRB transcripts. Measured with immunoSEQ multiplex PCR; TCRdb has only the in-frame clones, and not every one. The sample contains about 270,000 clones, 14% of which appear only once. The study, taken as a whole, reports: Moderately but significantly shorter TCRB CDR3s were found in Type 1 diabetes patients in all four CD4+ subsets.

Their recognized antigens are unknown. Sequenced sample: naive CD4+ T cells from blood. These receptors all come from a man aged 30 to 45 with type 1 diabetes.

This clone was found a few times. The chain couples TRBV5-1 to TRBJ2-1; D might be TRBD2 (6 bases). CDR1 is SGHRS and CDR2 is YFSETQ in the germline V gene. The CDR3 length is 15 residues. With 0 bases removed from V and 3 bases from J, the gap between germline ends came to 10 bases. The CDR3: CASSLAGVDYNEQFF. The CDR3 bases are TGCGCCAGCAGCTTGGCGGGAGTCGACTACAATGAGCAGTTCTTC.

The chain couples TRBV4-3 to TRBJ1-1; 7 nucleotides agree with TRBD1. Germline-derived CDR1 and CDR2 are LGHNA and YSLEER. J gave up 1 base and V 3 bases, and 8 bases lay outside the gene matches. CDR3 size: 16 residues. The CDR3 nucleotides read TGCGCCAGCAGCCACTCTAAGGACAGGTGGAACACTGAAGCTTTCTTT. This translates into CASSHSKDRWNTEAFF.

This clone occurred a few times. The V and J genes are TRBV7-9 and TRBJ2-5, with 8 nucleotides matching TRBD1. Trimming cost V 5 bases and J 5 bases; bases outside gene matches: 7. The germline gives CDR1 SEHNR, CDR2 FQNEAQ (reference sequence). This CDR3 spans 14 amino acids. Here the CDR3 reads CASSVDRGRETQYF. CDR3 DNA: TGTGCCAGCAGCGTCGACAGGGGCAGGGAGACCCAGTACTTC.

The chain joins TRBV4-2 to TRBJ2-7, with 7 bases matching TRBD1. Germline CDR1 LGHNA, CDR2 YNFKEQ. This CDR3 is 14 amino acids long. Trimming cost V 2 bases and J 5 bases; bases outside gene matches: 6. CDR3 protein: CASSQHLQGNEQYF. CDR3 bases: TGTGCCAGCAGCCAACACTTACAGGGGAACGAGCAGTACTTC.

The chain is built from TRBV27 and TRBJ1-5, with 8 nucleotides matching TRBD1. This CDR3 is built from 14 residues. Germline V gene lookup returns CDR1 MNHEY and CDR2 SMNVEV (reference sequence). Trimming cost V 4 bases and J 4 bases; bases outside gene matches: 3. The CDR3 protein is CASSSRQGNQPQHF. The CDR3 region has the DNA TGTGCCAGCAGTTCCAGACAGGGGAATCAGCCCCAGCATTTT.

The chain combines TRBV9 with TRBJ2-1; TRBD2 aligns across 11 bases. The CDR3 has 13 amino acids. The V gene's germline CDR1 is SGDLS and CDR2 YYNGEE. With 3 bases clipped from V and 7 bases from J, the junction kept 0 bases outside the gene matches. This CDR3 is CASSGTSGNEQFF. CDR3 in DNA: TGTGCCAGCAGCGGGACTAGCGGGAATGAGCAGTTCTTC.

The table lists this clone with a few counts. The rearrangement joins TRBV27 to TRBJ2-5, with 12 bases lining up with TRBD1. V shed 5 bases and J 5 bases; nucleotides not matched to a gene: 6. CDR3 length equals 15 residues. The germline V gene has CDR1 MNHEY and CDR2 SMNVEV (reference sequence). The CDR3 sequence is CASSKGTGGGETQYF. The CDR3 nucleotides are TGTGCCAGCAGTAAAGGGACAGGGGGCGGGGAGACCCAGTACTTC.

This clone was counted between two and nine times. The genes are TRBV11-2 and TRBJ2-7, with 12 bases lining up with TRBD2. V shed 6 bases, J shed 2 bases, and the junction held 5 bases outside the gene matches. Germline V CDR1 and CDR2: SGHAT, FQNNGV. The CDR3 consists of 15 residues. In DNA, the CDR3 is TGTGCCAGCAGACTAGCGGGAGGCCTAACCTACGAGCAGTACTTC. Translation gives CASRLAGGLTYEQYF. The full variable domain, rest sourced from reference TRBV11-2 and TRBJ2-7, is EAGVAQSPRYKIIEKRQSVAFWCNPISGHATLYWYQQILGQGPKLLIQFQNNGVVDDSQLPKDRFSAERLKGVDSTLKIQPAKLEDSAVYLCASRLAGGLTYEQYFGPGTRLTVT.

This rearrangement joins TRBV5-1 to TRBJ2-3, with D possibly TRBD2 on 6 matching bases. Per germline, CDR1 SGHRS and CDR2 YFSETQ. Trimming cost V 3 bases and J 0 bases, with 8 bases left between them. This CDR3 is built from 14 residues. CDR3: CASSSGTSTDTQYF. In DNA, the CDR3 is TGCGCCAGCAGCTCCGGGACTAGCACAGATACGCAGTATTTT.

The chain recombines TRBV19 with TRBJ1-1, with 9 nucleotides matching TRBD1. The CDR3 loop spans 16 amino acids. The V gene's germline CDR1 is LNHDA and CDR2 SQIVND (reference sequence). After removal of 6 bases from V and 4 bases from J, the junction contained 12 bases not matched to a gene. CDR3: CASSSYGTGLVTEAFF. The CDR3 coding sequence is TGTGCCAGTAGCTCTTACGGGACAGGGTTAGTCACTGAAGCTTTCTTT.

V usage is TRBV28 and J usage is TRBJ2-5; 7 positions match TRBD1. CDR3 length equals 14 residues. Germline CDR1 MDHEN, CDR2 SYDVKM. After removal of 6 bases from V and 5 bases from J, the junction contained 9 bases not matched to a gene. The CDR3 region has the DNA TGTGCCAGCAGCGAGACAGGGCGTGAGGAGACCCAGTACTTC. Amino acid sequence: CASSETGREETQYF.

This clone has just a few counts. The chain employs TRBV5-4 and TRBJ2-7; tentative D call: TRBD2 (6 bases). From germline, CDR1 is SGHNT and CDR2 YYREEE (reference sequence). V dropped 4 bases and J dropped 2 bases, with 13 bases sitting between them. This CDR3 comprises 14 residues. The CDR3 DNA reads TGTGCCAGCAGCCGCGAGGAGGGAGCCTACGAGCAGTACTTC. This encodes CASSREEGAYEQYF.

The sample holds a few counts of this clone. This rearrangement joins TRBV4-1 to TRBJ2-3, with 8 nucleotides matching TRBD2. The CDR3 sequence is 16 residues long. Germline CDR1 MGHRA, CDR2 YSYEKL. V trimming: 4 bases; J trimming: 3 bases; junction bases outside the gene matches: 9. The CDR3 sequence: CASSLSGSGGTDTQYF. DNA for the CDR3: TGCGCCAGCAGCCTGAGCGGGAGTGGTGGGACAGATACGCAGTATTTT.

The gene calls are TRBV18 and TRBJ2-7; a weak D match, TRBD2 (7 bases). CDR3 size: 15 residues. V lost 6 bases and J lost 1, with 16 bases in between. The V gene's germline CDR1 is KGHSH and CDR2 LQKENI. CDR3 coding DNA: TGTGCCAGCTCCCTGGGGGGGACAAGGTCCTACGAGCAGTACTTC. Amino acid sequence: CASSLGGTRSYEQYF.

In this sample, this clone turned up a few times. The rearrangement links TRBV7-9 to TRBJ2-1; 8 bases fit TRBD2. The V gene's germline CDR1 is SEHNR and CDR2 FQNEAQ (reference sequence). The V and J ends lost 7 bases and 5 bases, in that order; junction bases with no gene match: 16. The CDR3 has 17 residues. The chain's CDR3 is CASNGGRFGRANNEQFF. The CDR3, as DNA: TGTGCCAGCAACGGAGGCCGTTTCGGGAGGGCTAACAATGAGCAGTTCTTC.